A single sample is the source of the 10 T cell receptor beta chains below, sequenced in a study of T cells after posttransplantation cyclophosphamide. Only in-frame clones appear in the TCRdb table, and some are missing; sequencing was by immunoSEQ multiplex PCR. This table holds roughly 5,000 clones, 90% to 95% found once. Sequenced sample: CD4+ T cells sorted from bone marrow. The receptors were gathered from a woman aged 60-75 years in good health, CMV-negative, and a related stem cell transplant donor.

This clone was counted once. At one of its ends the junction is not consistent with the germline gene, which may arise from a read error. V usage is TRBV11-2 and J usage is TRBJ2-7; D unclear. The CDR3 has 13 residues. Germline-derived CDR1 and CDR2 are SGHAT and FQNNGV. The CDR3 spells CASSFPSRYGQYF. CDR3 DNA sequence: TGTGCCAGCAGCTTTCCCTCTAGATACGGGCAGTACTTC.

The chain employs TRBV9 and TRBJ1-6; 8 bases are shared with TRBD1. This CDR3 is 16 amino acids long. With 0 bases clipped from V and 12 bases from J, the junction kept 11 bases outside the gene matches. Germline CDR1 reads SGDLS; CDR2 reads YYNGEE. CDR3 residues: CASSVVGGQGWEPLHF. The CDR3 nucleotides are TGTGCCAGCAGCGTAGTCGGAGGACAGGGCTGGGAACCCCTCCACTTT.

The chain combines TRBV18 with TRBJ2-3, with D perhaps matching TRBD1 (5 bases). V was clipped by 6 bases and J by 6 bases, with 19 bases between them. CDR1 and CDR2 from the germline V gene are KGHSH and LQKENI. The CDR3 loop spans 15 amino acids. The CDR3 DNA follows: TGTGCCAGCTCCCCAGGGCCAGGCAACATGGATACGCAGTATTTT. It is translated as CASSPGPGNMDTQYF.

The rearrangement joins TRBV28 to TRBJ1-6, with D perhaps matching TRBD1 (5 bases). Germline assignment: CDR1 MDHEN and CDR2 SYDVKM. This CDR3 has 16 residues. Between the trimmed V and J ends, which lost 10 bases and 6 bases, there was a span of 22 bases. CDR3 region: CATHTRVRGLNSPLHF. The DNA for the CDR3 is TGTGCCACGCACACCCGGGTAAGGGGCCTTAATTCACCCCTCCACTTT.

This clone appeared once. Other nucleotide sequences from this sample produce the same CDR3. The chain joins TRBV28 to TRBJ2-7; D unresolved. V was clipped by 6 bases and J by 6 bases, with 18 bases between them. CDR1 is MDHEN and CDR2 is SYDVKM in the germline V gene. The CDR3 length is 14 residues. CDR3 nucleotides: TGTGCCAGCAGCTTCCACTCACCCCTAATCGAGCAGTACTTC. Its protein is CASSFHSPLIEQYF.

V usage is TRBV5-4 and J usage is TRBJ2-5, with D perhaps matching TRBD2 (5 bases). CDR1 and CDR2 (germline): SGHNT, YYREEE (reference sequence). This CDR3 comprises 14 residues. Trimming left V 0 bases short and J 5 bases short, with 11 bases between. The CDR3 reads CASSLAEGRETQYF. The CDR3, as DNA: TGTGCCAGCAGCTTGGCCGAGGGCCGTGAGACCCAGTACTTC.

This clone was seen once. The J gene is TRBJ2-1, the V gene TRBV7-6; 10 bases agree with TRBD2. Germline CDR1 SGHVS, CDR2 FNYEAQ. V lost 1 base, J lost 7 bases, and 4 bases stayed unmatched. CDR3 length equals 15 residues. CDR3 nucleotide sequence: TGTGCCAGCAGCTTAGGTGTTAGCGGGAGGAATGAGCAGTTCTTC. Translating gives CASSLGVSGRNEQFF. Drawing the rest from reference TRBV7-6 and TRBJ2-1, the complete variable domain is GAGVSQSPRYKVTKRGQDVALRCDPISGHVSLYWYRQALGQGPEFLTYFNYEAQQDKSGLPNDRFSAERPEGSISTLTIQRTEQRDSAMYRCASSLGVSGRNEQFFGPGTRLTVL.

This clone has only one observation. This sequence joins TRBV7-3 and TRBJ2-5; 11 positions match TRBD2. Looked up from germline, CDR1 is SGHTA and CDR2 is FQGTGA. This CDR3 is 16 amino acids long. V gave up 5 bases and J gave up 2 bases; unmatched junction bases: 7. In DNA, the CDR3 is TGTGCCAGCAGCCTTAGCGGGGGGGCCGGACAAGAGACCCAGTACTTC. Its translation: CASSLSGGAGQETQYF. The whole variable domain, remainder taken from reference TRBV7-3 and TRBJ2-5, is GAGVSQTPSNKVTEKGKYVELRCDPISGHTALYWYRQSLGQGPEFLIYFQGTGAADDSGLPNDRFFAVRPEGSVSTLKIQRTERGDSAVYLCASSLSGGAGQETQYFGPGTRLLVL.

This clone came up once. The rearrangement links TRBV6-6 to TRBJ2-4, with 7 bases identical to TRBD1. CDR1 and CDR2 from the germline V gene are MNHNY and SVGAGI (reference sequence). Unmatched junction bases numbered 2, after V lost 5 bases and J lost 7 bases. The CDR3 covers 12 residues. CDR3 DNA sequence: TGTGCCAGCAGTCCGGACAGGAACATTCAGTACTTC. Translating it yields CASSPDRNIQYF.

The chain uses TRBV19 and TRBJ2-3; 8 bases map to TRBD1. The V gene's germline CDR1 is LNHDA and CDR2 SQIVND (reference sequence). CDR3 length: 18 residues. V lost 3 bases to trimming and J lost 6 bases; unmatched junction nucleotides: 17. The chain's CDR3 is CASSIPRQGLLQGDTQYF. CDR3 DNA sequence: TGTGCCAGTAGTATTCCCAGACAGGGGCTTCTCCAGGGGGATACGCAGTATTTT.